Listed below are T cell receptor beta chains from one sample, sequenced in a study of blood T cell repertoires in COVID-19. The protocol was immunoSEQ multiplex PCR, while the TCRdb copy is restricted to in-frame clones and leaves out a portion. The sample lists hundreds of thousands of clones, about 85% occurring once. Sequences were obtained from peripheral blood. All receptors come from a woman aged 18-29 years with acute or convalescent COVID-19. CDR3s include the opening cysteine and the closing phenylalanine or tryptophan. A D gene is named only where the DNA matches it firmly. Only part of the rows carry a size: once, few, many, or a class if the clone is expanded.

J | D | V | length | size | CDR3 | DNA
TRBJ2-1 | TRBD2 | TRBV24-1 | 16 | - | CATSDSTSGAYNEQFF | TGTGCCACCAGTGATTCCACTAGCGGGGCCTACAATGAGCAGTTCTTC
TRBJ2-7 | TRBD2 | TRBV5-1 | 16 | - | CASSLGASGNLYEQYF | TGCGCCAGCAGCCTTGGTGCTAGCGGGAACCTCTACGAGCAGTACTTC
TRBJ2-1 | - | TRBV6-4 | 15 | - | CASGAGTEGNNEQFF | TGTGCCAGCGGAGCCGGGACTGAAGGAAACAATGAGCAGTTCTTC
TRBJ1-4 | - | TRBV18 | 15 | few | CASSPAGSTNEKLFF | TGTGCCAGCTCACCGGCAGGGTCAACTAATGAAAAACTGTTTTTT
TRBJ2-2 | - | TRBV5-1 | 16 | once | CASSFWGRLNTGELFF | TGCGCCAGCAGCTTTTGGGGGAGGTTGAACACCGGGGAGCTGTTTTTT
TRBJ2-7 | TRBD1 | TRBV27 | 16 | - | CASSFIGGQGLYEQYF | TGTGCCAGCAGTTTCATAGGAGGACAGGGCCTCTACGAGCAGTACTTC
TRBJ1-5 | TRBD1 | TRBV18 | 16 | once | CASSPGTGDSNQPQHF | TGTGCCAGCTCGCCGGGGACAGGGGATAGCAATCAGCCCCAGCATTTT
TRBJ2-7 | - | TRBV9 | 15 | - | CASSVEGEGLGEQYF | TGTGCCAGCAGCGTAGAAGGGGAAGGGCTCGGCGAGCAGTACTTC
TRBJ1-5 | TRBD1 | TRBV19 | 14 | - | CASRDTGGPGHQHF | TGTGCCAGTAGGGATACAGGGGGCCCGGGCCATCAGCATTTT
TRBJ1-5 | - | TRBV7-3 | 15 | - | CASSSGRQNNQPQHF | TGTGCCAGCAGCTCGGGCCGACAGAACAATCAGCCCCAGCATTTT
TRBJ1-1 | TRBD1 | TRBV23-1 | 15 | - | CASSRGGQMNTEAFF | TGCGCCAGCAGTAGAGGGGGACAGATGAACACTGAAGCTTTCTTT
TRBJ1-2 | - | TRBV27 | 14 | - | CASRGTQANYGYTF | TGTGCCAGCAGGGGCACTCAAGCTAACTATGGCTACACCTTC
TRBJ2-3 | TRBD1 | TRBV29-1 | 16 | - | CSGIGQGRGRGDTQYF | TGCAGCGGGATTGGACAGGGGAGGGGTAGGGGAGATACGCAGTATTTT
TRBJ2-3 | TRBD1 | TRBV10-1 | 16 | - | CASSEFRDRSTDTQYF | TGCGCCAGCAGTGAGTTCCGGGACAGAAGCACAGATACGCAGTATTTT
TRBJ2-7 | - | TRBV7-8 | 14 | - | CASSFRGHSYEQYF | TGTGCCAGCAGCTTTCGGGGACATTCCTACGAGCAGTACTTC
TRBJ2-3 | TRBD2 | TRBV20-1 | 15 | - | CSASTRREGADTQYF | TGCAGTGCTAGTACGCGGCGGGAGGGCGCAGATACGCAGTATTTT